These 29 T cell receptor beta chains originate from one sample sequenced in a study of T cells in tuberculosis. Thawed, overnight-rested PBMC were stained with GMM-loaded CD1B tetramer, viability dye and anti-CD3, then sorted. CD1B tetramers were loaded with Rhodococcus equi-derived C32 glucose monomycolate. The data were produced by immunoSEQ multiplex PCR, yet TCRdb's version contains in-frame clones alone and is incomplete. Here the sample spans tens of thousands of clones, just over 90% being singletons. The sample consisted of CD1b-GMM tetramer-negative cells sorted from PBMCs. Receptors originate from an adult woman with latent tuberculosis.

The genes are TRBV5-1 and TRBJ2-7; D perhaps matches TRBD1 (5 bases). This CDR3 contains 15 residues. In germline, CDR1 is SGHRS, CDR2 YFSETQ. V was clipped by 0 bases and J by 6 bases, with 16 bases between them. In nucleotides, the CDR3 is TGCGCCAGCAGCTTGGACCCCCCCCCAGGGTCCGAGCAGTACTTC. Translated, it gives CASSLDPPPGSEQYF.

The chain uses TRBV19 and TRBJ2-3, with TRBD2 matching 9 bases. This CDR3 contains 16 residues. Trimming took 4 bases from V and 6 from J; bases not matched to a gene: 11. Germline V gene lookup returns CDR1 LNHDA and CDR2 SQIVND (reference sequence). CDR3 sequence reads: CASSTSSGGPSDTQYF. The CDR3, as DNA: TGTGCCAGTAGTACGTCAAGCGGGGGGCCGTCTGATACGCAGTATTTT.

J is TRBJ2-1 and V is TRBV7-2; no firm D call. This CDR3 comprises 14 residues. Trimming shortened V by 3 bases and J by 8 bases, and 14 bases separated the two germline ends. From germline, CDR1 is SGHTA and CDR2 FQGNSA. In nucleotides, the CDR3 is TGTGCCAGCAGCTTGTTCAGTTTGGGCGATGAGCAGTTCTTC. Translating gives CASSLFSLGDEQFF.

To note about this clone: At one end, the junction sequence differs from germline, possibly due to a read error. The genes are TRBV14 and TRBJ1-2; possible D gene TRBD1, 5 bases. This CDR3 is built from 14 residues. CDR1 and CDR2 (germline): SGHDN, FVKESK. CDR3 region: CASSRRSFRGTLDF. The DNA for the CDR3 is TGTGCCAGCAGCCGAAGGTCCTTTCGGGGGACCCTGGACTTC. Full variable domain (outside the CDR3, taken from reference TRBV14 and TRBJ1-2): EAGVTQFPSHSVIEKGQTVTLRCDPISGHDNLYWYRRVMGKEIKFLLHFVKESKQDESGMPNNRFLAERTGGTYSTLKVQPAELEDSGVYFCASSRRSFRGTLDFGSGTRLTVV.

In DNA, the CDR3 is TGTGCCAGCAGCCGAGGGACAGGGAGAGGTTCACCCCTCCACTTT. This codes for CASSRGTGRGSPLHF. J is TRBJ1-6 and V is TRBV7-6, with TRBD1 matching over 9 bases. The junction had 8 bases not matched to a gene; V was cut back by 5 bases and J by 9 bases. Germline V CDR1 and CDR2: SGHVS, FNYEAQ. The CDR3 sequence is 15 residues long.

This clone was detected once. Here the CDR3 reads CASTGGRYNEQFF. Written as DNA, the CDR3 is TGTGCCAGTACAGGGGGTAGGTACAATGAGCAGTTCTTC. The chain joins TRBV9 to TRBJ2-1; 8 bases match TRBD1. This CDR3 has 13 residues. Germline V gene data show CDR1 as SGDLS and CDR2 as YYNGEE. With 8 bases clipped from V and 4 bases from J, the junction kept 5 bases outside the gene matches.

This sequence joins TRBV19 and TRBJ2-3, with TRBD1 identical over 10 bases. The CDR3 consists of 15 residues. V lost 2 bases, J lost 3 bases, and 2 bases stayed unmatched. Germline CDR1 and CDR2: LNHDA and SQIVND (reference sequence). In nucleotides, the CDR3 is TGTGCCAGTAGTATATGGGACAGGGGAACAGATACGCAGTATTTT. This sequence encodes CASSIWDRGTDTQYF.

V and J are TRBV6-5 and TRBJ2-7; 9 bases line up with TRBD1. The CDR3 spans 15 residues. Trimming at V came to 4 bases and at J to 2 bases, leaving 6 bases not matched to a gene. CDR1 MNHEY and CDR2 SVGAGI come from the germline V gene. CDR3 residues: CASSLNRGQAYEQYV. The DNA for the CDR3 is TGTGCCAGCAGTTTAAACAGGGGGCAGGCCTACGAGCAGTACGTC.

The chain has TRBV5-1 and TRBJ1-1; TRBD1 aligns across 11 bases. The trim removed 5 bases at V and 0 bases at J, leaving 9 bases unmatched. CDR1 is SGHRS and CDR2 is YFSETQ in the germline V gene. This CDR3 has 17 amino acids. The CDR3 DNA sequence: TGCGCCAGCAGACTCCGGGACAGGGGGTCCATGAACACTGAAGCTTTCTTT. It codes for CASRLRDRGSMNTEAFF.

V and J are TRBV5-1 and TRBJ1-4; D is unresolved. The CDR3 is 15 amino acids. Per germline, CDR1 SGHRS and CDR2 YFSETQ. The V gene lost 4 bases and the J gene lost 7 bases, with 17 bases spanning the gap. The CDR3 loop reads CASSPEQIRGEKLFF. The CDR3 nucleotides read TGCGCCAGCAGCCCCGAACAGATCCGGGGTGAAAAACTGTTTTTT.

The V call is TRBV7-6, the J call TRBJ1-4, with D perhaps matching TRBD1 (6 bases). V dropped 5 bases and J dropped 7 bases, with 14 bases sitting between them. The CDR3 consists of 14 residues. Germline CDR1 SGHVS, CDR2 FNYEAQ. CDR3 amino acids: CASSPKGGLEKLFF. CDR3 nucleotides: TGTGCCAGCAGCCCAAAGGGGGGGCTTGAAAAACTGTTTTTT.

The V gene is TRBV5-1, the J gene TRBJ2-3; 7 bases line up with TRBD1. With V trimmed by 3 bases and J by 1 base, 14 bases remained unmatched. This CDR3 region has 18 residues. Germline V gives CDR1 SGHRS, CDR2 YFSETQ. Here the CDR3 reads CASSSFPKGQARTDTQYF. The CDR3 DNA follows: TGCGCCAGCAGCTCCTTTCCTAAAGGACAGGCCCGCACAGATACGCAGTATTTT.

The CDR3 loop is CASSAVVGSVAPGELFF. The DNA for the CDR3 is TGTGCCAGCAGTGCCGTTGTGGGTTCGGTAGCCCCCGGGGAGCTGTTTTTT. V gene TRBV6-1 combines with J gene TRBJ2-2; D call uncertain. The V gene's germline CDR1 is MNHNS and CDR2 SASEGT. With 4 bases removed from V and 6 bases from J, the gap between germline ends came to 21 bases. This CDR3 spans 17 amino acids.

The gene calls are TRBV14 and TRBJ1-2; 9 bases align to TRBD1. J gave up 7 bases and V 3 bases, and 9 bases lay outside the gene matches. Germline CDR1 and CDR2: SGHDN and FVKESK. The CDR3 contains 15 residues. The DNA of the CDR3 is TGTGCCAGCAGCCAGATACAGGGGGCGCATTCTGGCTACACCTTC. This encodes CASSQIQGAHSGYTF.

The rearrangement joins TRBV30 to TRBJ1-1; no definite D call. CDR1 is GTSNPN and CDR2 is SVGIG in the germline V gene (reference sequence). This CDR3 region has 13 residues. CDR3 DNA: TGTGGGGTTGCGGGCCTTGGGCCCACTGAAGCTTTCTTT. Protein product: CGVAGLGPTEAFF.

V is TRBV5-1 and J is TRBJ2-1; TRBD2 agrees at 11 bases. Germline V lookup: CDR1 SGHRS, CDR2 YFSETQ. This CDR3 region has 16 residues. Germline trimming cut 0 bases from V and 7 bases from J; bases unmatched to any gene: 6. The CDR3, as DNA: TGCGCCAGCAGCTTGGGGGGGACTAGCGGCGGGAATGAGCAGTTCTTC. Residues: CASSLGGTSGGNEQFF.

CDR3 region: CASSTRRRPSISGNTIYF. CDR3 bases: TGTGCCAGTAGTACCCGGAGGCGTCCTTCCATATCTGGAAACACCATATATTTT. This chain links TRBV19 with TRBJ1-3; no firm D call. Germline values: CDR1 LNHDA, CDR2 SQIVND (reference sequence). The CDR3 loop spans 18 amino acids. Trimming cost V 4 bases and J 1 base, with 20 bases left between them.

V gene TRBV18 combines with J gene TRBJ1-5; 10 bases are shared with TRBD1. With 5 bases clipped from V and 2 bases from J, the junction kept 12 bases outside the gene matches. The CDR3 is 18 amino acids. Per the germline V gene, CDR1 is KGHSH and CDR2 is LQKENI. CDR3 sequence (DNA): TGTGCCAGCTCAATAGTAGGACAGGGGGGAGCTGGCAATCAGCCCCAGCATTTT. The encoded protein is CASSIVGQGGAGNQPQHF.

The gene calls are TRBV29-1 and TRBJ2-3, with 9 bases aligning to TRBD1. The CDR3 spans 15 residues. The J segment lost 0 bases and the V segment lost 5 bases, leaving 6 bases of the junction unmatched. Per germline, CDR1 SQVTM and CDR2 ANQGSEA. CDR3 DNA: TGCAGCGTTCGTGGACAGGGGCCTAGCACAGATACGCAGTATTTT. Translating it yields CSVRGQGPSTDTQYF.

This sequence joins TRBV10-1 and TRBJ2-5; 11 bases agree with TRBD1. The end of the DNA is better explained by TRBJ2-7, so the J call may be wrong. From germline, CDR1 is WNHNN and CDR2 SYGVQD (reference sequence). The CDR3 extends over 16 amino acids. CDR3: CASSARAGTGGYEQYF. In DNA, the CDR3 is TGCGCCAGCAGCGCTCGAGCGGGGACAGGGGGTTACGAGCAGTACTTC.

V and J are TRBV15 and TRBJ1-3, with D unclear. V lost 0 bases to trimming and J lost 0 bases, with 9 bases between them. Germline assignment: CDR1 LNHNV and CDR2 YYDKDF (reference sequence). The CDR3 is 16 amino acids. This chain's CDR3 is CATSREGLGSGNTIYF. The DNA for the CDR3 is TGTGCCACCAGCAGAGAAGGACTTGGCTCTGGAAACACCATATATTTT.

V gene TRBV28 combines with J gene TRBJ1-6, with D possibly matching TRBD1 (5 bases). Trimming took off 7 bases at V and 7 bases at J, with 17 bases between the two ends. This CDR3 has 15 amino acids. CDR1 is MDHEN and CDR2 is SYDVKM in the germline V gene. The DNA for the CDR3 is TGTGCCAGCACTGAGGGAGGGCAGGGAAATTCACCCCTCCACTTT. Translation gives CASTEGGQGNSPLHF.

The J gene is TRBJ2-7, the V gene TRBV4-3; D may be TRBD1 (5 bases). The CDR3 extends over 14 amino acids. Germline lookup yields CDR1 LGHNA and CDR2 YSLEER. V gave up 3 bases and J gave up 5 bases, with 14 bases separating them. CDR3: CASSQVKGPDEQYV. In DNA form, the CDR3 reads TGCGCCAGCAGCCAGGTCAAGGGGCCTGACGAGCAGTACGTC.

The chain combines TRBV27 with TRBJ2-2, with D hard to call. The CDR3 runs to 15 residues. Per germline, CDR1 MNHEY and CDR2 SMNVEV (reference sequence). Trimming took off 10 bases at V and 6 bases at J, with 21 bases between the two ends. The CDR3 nucleotides are TGTGCCACCCGAGCGTCTTCCAGAAGGTCCGGGGAGCTGTTTTTT. Residues: CATRASSRRSGELFF.

As for this clone: Sequence at one end of the junction differs from germline and may be a read error. This sample includes further DNA sequences coding for the same CDR3. CDR3 sequence reads: CASSSGRPLNSPLHF. Here the CDR3 DNA reads TGTGCCAGCAGTTCGGGAAGACCCCTTAATTCCCCCCTCCACTTT. The chain couples TRBV28 to TRBJ1-6; no reliable D call. This CDR3 contains 15 residues. Germline V gene data show CDR1 as MDHEN and CDR2 as SYDVKM.

The chain links TRBV19 to TRBJ1-4; possible D gene TRBD1, 6 bases. V shed 5 bases and J shed 8 bases, with 18 bases lying between them. Germline V gene sequence: CDR1 LNHDA, CDR2 SQIVND (reference sequence). This CDR3 is 15 amino acids long. The CDR3 here is CASSLPQGMEEKLFF. The CDR3 DNA reads as TGTGCCAGTAGTCTTCCACAGGGTATGGAGGAAAAACTGTTTTTT.

The count of this clone is one. The chain employs TRBV14 and TRBJ1-1; D not certain. Germline V gene data show CDR1 as SGHDN and CDR2 as FVKESK. Trimming stripped 4 bases from V and 0 bases from J, with 9 bases between. CDR3 length equals 14 residues. Written as DNA, the CDR3 is TGTGCCAGCAGCCGAGATACAGTGAACACTGAAGCTTTCTTT. Protein product: CASSRDTVNTEAFF.

This rearrangement joins TRBV19 to TRBJ2-5; the match to TRBD1 covers 7 bases. The CDR3 length is 15 residues. V lost 4 bases, J lost 5 bases, and 10 bases stayed unmatched. The germline V gene has CDR1 LNHDA and CDR2 SQIVND (reference sequence). The CDR3 reads CASSTRQGSSETQYF. The DNA for the CDR3 is TGTGCCAGTAGTACCAGACAGGGATCCAGTGAGACCCAGTACTTC. Full variable domain (rest looked up from reference TRBV19 and TRBJ2-5): DGGITQSPKYLFRKEGQNVTLSCEQNLNHDAMYWYRQDPGQGLRLIYYSQIVNDFQKGDIAEGYSVSREKKESFPLTVTSAQKNPTAFYLCASSTRQGSSETQYFGPGTRLLVL.

V usage is TRBV11-3 and J usage is TRBJ1-5; D uncertain. Trimming cost V 1 base and J 9 bases, with 13 bases left between them. Germline V CDR1 and CDR2: SGHNT, YENEEA. This CDR3 contains 14 residues. The CDR3 DNA reads TGTGCCAGCAGCTTAGGAGCCCTCGCGGGGCCCCAGCATTTT. It encodes CASSLGALAGPQHF.